This is a list of T cell receptor beta chains from one sample in a study of blood T cells in healthy people across ages. TCRdb redid the calling of the 5' RACE reads with MiXCR, one entry per CDR3 protein. The sample yields over 1,500,000 distinct CDR3 sequences, around half seen once. The sequencing input was blood. Every receptor here comes from a woman aged 35 to 49 in good health. Both conserved end residues are trimmed from each CDR3. D genes are given only for firm matches.

d_call	v_call	cdr3_aa
TRBD1	TRBV28	ASSLTGRAWNYGYT
.	TRBV6-6	ASTQGGLESPLH
.	TRBV7-9	ASSLTSQDTEAF
TRBD2	TRBV28	ASRTSGGATKNIQY
.	TRBV9	ASSVATTSDTQY
TRBD1	TRBV29-1	SGDRGSGEF
TRBD2	TRBV28	ASSSLAGKSTDTQY
.	TRBV28	ASSYSRGGDTQY
TRBD1	TRBV6-1	ASSEWGQEDRPQH
.	TRBV6-1	ASKEGYSTDTQY
TRBD2	TRBV20-1	SASGGGFYEQY
.	TRBV18	ASPVAEADTQY
.	TRBV20-1	SARLALTWDYGYT
.	TRBV7-6	ASSSENARRTDTQY
TRBD2	TRBV4-2	ASSDAPSGEQF
.	TRBV6-6	ASSPLTQFEETQY
TRBD1	TRBV7-9	ASSPPGWTGNEQF
.	TRBV7-2	ASSSRTVLQNEQY
.	TRBV29-1	SVSQGVGQPQH
.	TRBV15	ATSGGMGHNIQY
.	TRBV6-2/TRBV6-3	ASSPRERADYGYT
.	TRBV20-1	SARWPYPQVKTQY
TRBD1	TRBV20-1	SARDGQAYNEQF
.	TRBV6-2/TRBV6-3	ASSAAVPRDVQY
.	TRBV5-1	ASRQEVRDEQY
TRBD1	TRBV28	ASSLEWDRGANTEAF
.	TRBV18	ASSPPSRETQY
.	TRBV15	ATSREGNANYGYT
TRBD2	TRBV12-3/TRBV12-4	ASSLGGLAGRNEQF
TRBD2	TRBV5-1	ASSLSRTSGGAGNEQF
.	TRBV5-1	ASSDPGGFQETQY
.	TRBV11-2	ASSVGGAGMETQY